A selection of T cell receptor beta chains follows, all from one sample in a study of cytomegalovirus exposure and HLA in healthy donors. TCRdb keeps only in-frame clones here, not all; method: immunoSEQ multiplex PCR. The sample lists about 200,000 clones; 65% to 80% were seen once. Sequenced: PBMCs. All receptors derive from a woman younger than 45 in good health and CMV-seropositive. CDR3s include the opening cysteine and the closing phenylalanine or tryptophan. The order of the fields is V gene, D gene, J gene, clone size, CDR3 DNA, CDR3 protein. The D gene is left open where the match is weak. Clone size appears in some rows only: once, few, many, or a class for an expanded clone.

TRBV10-3	TRBD2	TRBJ2-7	NA	TGTGCCATCAGTGAGGGGGGGGGTCGGTACTTC	CAISEGGGRYF
TRBV5-1	NA	TRBJ1-1	NA	TGCGCCAGCAGTCGGACGGCGACAGTGAACACTGAAGCTTTCTTT	CASSRTATVNTEAFF
TRBV7-2	NA	TRBJ1-6	once	TGTGCCAGCAGCTCGGAGGGATCCCGTATGAGCTCCTATAATTCACCCCTCCACTTT	CASSSEGSRMSSYNSPLHF
TRBV6-5	NA	TRBJ1-5	once	TGTGCCAGCAGTGCCCTACAGGGTCAGCCCCAGCATTTT	CASSALQGQPQHF
TRBV19	TRBD2	TRBJ2-3	few	TGTGCCAGTAGTACACCCGGGACTAGCGGGAATTGGGATACGCAGTATTTT	CASSTPGTSGNWDTQYF
TRBV7-2	TRBD2	TRBJ2-3	NA	TGTGCCAGCAGCCGAGTTGGCGGGGGAAACACAGATACGCAGTATTTT	CASSRVGGGNTDTQYF
TRBV27	NA	TRBJ2-2	NA	TGTGCCAGCAGCTGGGGTCAAGGGCCTAGCACCCGGGAGCTGTTTTTT	CASSWGQGPSTRELFF
TRBV4-3	TRBD1	TRBJ2-7	once	TGCGCCAGCAGCCAAGATCGGGACAGGGAATCCCTAACCTACGAGCAGTACTTC	CASSQDRDRESLTYEQYF
TRBV7-9	NA	TRBJ2-7	NA	TGTGCCAGCAGCCCGGACAGTTTCTACGAGCAGTACTTC	CASSPDSFYEQYF
TRBV11-2	TRBD2	TRBJ2-1	NA	TGTGCCAGCAGTTTTAGCGGGAACAATGAGCAGTTCTTC	CASSFSGNNEQFF
TRBV5-8	NA	TRBJ2-5	NA	TGTGCCAGCAGAAAAGAGGGTAACAGTTACCAAGAGACCCAGTACTTC	CASRKEGNSYQETQYF
TRBV30	NA	TRBJ2-7	NA	TGTGCCTGTTACCAGAGGAACGAGCAGTACTTC	CACYQRNEQYF
TRBV11-2	NA	TRBJ2-2	NA	TGTGCCAGCAGCCCAGTTGGGAGCGGAACCGGGGAGCTGTTTTTT	CASSPVGSGTGELFF
TRBV9	TRBD2	TRBJ2-5	NA	TGTGCCAGCAGCGTAGGGGCTAGCGGGGGTCAAGAGACCCAGTACTTC	CASSVGASGGQETQYF
TRBV6-6	NA	TRBJ1-1	few	TGTGCCAGCAGTTACGACGGGAACCCGAACACTGAAGCTTTCTTT	CASSYDGNPNTEAFF
TRBV5-1	NA	TRBJ1-4	NA	TGCGCCAGCAGCTTGGTAACAAGAAATGAAAAACTGTTTTTT	CASSLVTRNEKLFF
TRBV5-6	NA	TRBJ1-2	NA	TGTGCCAGCAGCTTGGGGGCGGGTAACTATGGCTACACCTTC	CASSLGAGNYGYTF
TRBV11-2	NA	TRBJ1-3	few	TGTGCCAGCAGCAAGAGACAGGAACCCTCTGGAAACACCATATATTTT	CASSKRQEPSGNTIYF
TRBV5-4	TRBD2	TRBJ2-7	NA	TGTGCCAGCAGCTTGGCTAGCGGGAGTAAAGACTCCTACGAGCAGTACTTC	CASSLASGSKDSYEQYF
TRBV19	NA	TRBJ2-7	NA	TGTGCCAGTAGTATTCGGCGGGCCTCCTACGAGCAGTACTTC	CASSIRRASYEQYF
TRBV11-3	TRBD1	TRBJ2-3	NA	TGTGCCAGCAGCTTCCGACAGGGTGGGACAGATACGCAGTATTTT	CASSFRQGGTDTQYF
TRBV2	NA	TRBJ2-1	once	TGTGCCACCAAAGGAACATTAGGAGGAAGCTCCTACAATGAGCAGTTCTTC	CATKGTLGGSSYNEQFF
TRBV2	TRBD2	TRBJ2-3	NA	TGTGCCAGCAGTGTAACTAGCGGATCAGATACGCAGTATTTT	CASSVTSGSDTQYF
TRBV5-4	TRBD1	TRBJ2-7	NA	TGTGCCAGCAGCCCAGGACAGGGAGCCTACGAGCAGTACTTC	CASSPGQGAYEQYF
TRBV4-3	TRBD2	TRBJ2-2	NA	TGCGCCAGCAGCCAAGTAACTAGCGGATTGAACACCGGGGAGCTGTTTTTT	CASSQVTSGLNTGELFF
TRBV27	TRBD2	TRBJ2-1	NA	TGTGCCAGCAGTTCTGGACTAGCGGGAGTTTATGAGCAGTTCTTC	CASSSGLAGVYEQFF
TRBV11-2	NA	TRBJ2-3	NA	TGTGTCAGCAGCCCGAGGGATACGCAGTATTTT	CVSSPRDTQYF
TRBV27	NA	TRBJ2-3	few	TGTGCCAGCAGCCCTAGGAGCCCACCAGATACGCAGTATTTT	CASSPRSPPDTQYF
TRBV19	NA	TRBJ2-7	NA	TGTGCCAGTAGTGCTCACAGGGGACTAGGGTACGAGCAGTACTTC	CASSAHRGLGYEQYF
TRBV10-2	NA	TRBJ2-5	few	TGCGCCAGCAGTTCTGAACAGGGTCGACAAGAGACCCAGTACTTC	CASSSEQGRQETQYF
TRBV6-6	NA	TRBJ1-4	once	TGTGCCAGCAGCCTCGGCGGGGCCGGGAATGAAAAACTGTTTTTT	CASSLGGAGNEKLFF
TRBV19	NA	TRBJ1-5	NA	TGTGCCAGTAGTATAGGAGGATGGGCAGGGGCTTCCTCGCGGCCCCAGCATTTT	CASSIGGWAGASSRPQHF
TRBV7-6	NA	TRBJ1-2	NA	TGTGCCAGCAGCTCCAGGGGATTAGACGGCTACACCTTC	CASSSRGLDGYTF
TRBV11-2	TRBD2	TRBJ2-3	NA	TGTGCCAGCAGCCCCTCGGGGCGGGAGGGCCCTGGTACGCAGTATTTT	CASSPSGREGPGTQYF
TRBV4-2	NA	TRBJ2-7	NA	TGTGCCAGCAGCCAAGACCCCGGCAGCACAGGCGGCTACGAGCAGTACTTC	CASSQDPGSTGGYEQYF
TRBV5-4	TRBD2	TRBJ2-7	NA	TGTGCCAGCAGCTTGGTTGGCGGGGGGACCGCCCGCGAGCAGTACTTC	CASSLVGGGTAREQYF
TRBV18	NA	TRBJ1-4	few	TGTGCCAGCTCACCACTCCCCGGGACTAATGAAAAACTGTTTTTT	CASSPLPGTNEKLFF
TRBV5-1	TRBD1	TRBJ1-1	NA	TGCGCCAGCAGCGTCGGGACAGGGTGGTCTGAAGCTTTCTTT	CASSVGTGWSEAFF
TRBV4-3	NA	TRBJ1-4	few	TGCGCCAGCAGCCAAGATACAGTCAGGGGTGAAAAACTGTTTTTT	CASSQDTVRGEKLFF
TRBV7-7	NA	TRBJ2-1	NA	TGTGCCAGCAGCTTGAAAAGGGCAACAGGGTACAATGAGCAGTTCTTC	CASSLKRATGYNEQFF
TRBV27	NA	TRBJ1-4	once	TGTGCCAGCAGAAAGGGAGGTGAAGGTGAAAAACTGTTTTTT	CASRKGGEGEKLFF
TRBV20-1	NA	TRBJ1-5	once	TGCAGTGCTAGAGGAGGGCAGACCCAGCATTTT	CSARGGQTQHF
TRBV2	NA	TRBJ2-1	NA	TGTGCCAGCAGGTGGGGGCGGTACAATGAGCAGTTCTTC	CASRWGRYNEQFF
TRBV9	TRBD1	TRBJ2-7	NA	TGTGCCAGCAGCGAGGGGGGACAGGGGGTATACGAGCAGTACTTC	CASSEGGQGVYEQYF
TRBV5-1	TRBD1	TRBJ1-1	few	TGCGCCAGCAGCCCTTACAGGGGAACTGAAGCTTTCTTT	CASSPYRGTEAFF